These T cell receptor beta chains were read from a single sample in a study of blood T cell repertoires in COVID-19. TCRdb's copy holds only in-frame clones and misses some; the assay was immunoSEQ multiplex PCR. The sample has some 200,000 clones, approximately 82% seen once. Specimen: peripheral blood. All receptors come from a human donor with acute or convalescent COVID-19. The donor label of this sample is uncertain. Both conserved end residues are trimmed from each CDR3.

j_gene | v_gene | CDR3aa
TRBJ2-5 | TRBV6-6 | ASSSYPRGLAGREQETQY
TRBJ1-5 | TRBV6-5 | ASSFRQGGQPQH
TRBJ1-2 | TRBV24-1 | ATSETGGNYGYT
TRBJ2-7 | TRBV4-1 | ASSQPYSGRFYEQY
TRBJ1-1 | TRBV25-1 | ASSEWGVSLPEAF
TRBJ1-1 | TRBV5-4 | ASSFGGNTEAF
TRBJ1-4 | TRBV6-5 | ASSTRTGSLEKLF
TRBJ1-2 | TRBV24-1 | ATSDQDRYYGYT
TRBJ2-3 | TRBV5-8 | ASSPGQATDTQY
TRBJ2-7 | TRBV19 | ASRPEVSGSYEQY
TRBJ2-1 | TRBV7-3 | ASSPGGAYNEQF
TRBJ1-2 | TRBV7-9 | ASSLAVAEGYT
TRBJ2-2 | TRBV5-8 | ASSLTGGLTGELF
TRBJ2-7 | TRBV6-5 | ASMGTRNYEQY
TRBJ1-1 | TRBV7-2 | ASSLESGVVTEAF
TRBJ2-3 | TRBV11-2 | ASSPYRGRRTDTQY
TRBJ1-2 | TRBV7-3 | ASSPQGRYGYT
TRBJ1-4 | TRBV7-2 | ASSLVGGTNEKLF
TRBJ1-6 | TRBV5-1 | ASSLAEGVSPLH
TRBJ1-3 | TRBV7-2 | ASSFSGVGNTIY
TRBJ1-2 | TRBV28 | ASSPALGQATGYT
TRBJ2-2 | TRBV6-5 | ASRVDFTGELF
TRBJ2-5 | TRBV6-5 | ASRDLQQNQETQY
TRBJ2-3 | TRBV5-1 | ASSLGGQTMDTQY
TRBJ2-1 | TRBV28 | ASTPPRGYNEQF
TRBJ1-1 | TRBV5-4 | ASSPRRENTEAF
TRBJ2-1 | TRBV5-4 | ASSLSQGPDEQF
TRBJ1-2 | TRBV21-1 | ASSGLGPIYGYT
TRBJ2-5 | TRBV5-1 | ASSLTAGGRETQY
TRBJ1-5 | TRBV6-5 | ASSSFAGGDQPQH
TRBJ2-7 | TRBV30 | AWSATYEQY
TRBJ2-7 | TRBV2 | ASGLAGGPLEQY
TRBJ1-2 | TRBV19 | ARRRDRDRPNGYT
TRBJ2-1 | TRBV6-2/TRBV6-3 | ASSYNRDSGRTYNEQF
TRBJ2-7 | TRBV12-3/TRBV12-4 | ASSLYGPYEQY
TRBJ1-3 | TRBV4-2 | ASSQERQGSDSGNTIY
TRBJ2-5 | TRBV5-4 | ASSLAASGSWETQY
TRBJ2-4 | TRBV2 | ASRTWTGGTTKNIQY
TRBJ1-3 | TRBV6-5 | ASSQRTASGNTIY
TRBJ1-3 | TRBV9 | ASSLLSGGGNTIY
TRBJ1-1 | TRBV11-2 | ASSWGQSNTEAF
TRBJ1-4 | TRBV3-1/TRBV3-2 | ASSQGRPGGQEKLF
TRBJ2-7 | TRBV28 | ASRTGGGYYEQY
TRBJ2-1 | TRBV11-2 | ASSFRTGASLNNEQF